Each of the 12 T cell receptor beta chains below was sequenced from the same sample in a study of shared clonotypes between healthy human individuals. The method was immunoSEQ multiplex PCR; TCRdb's version includes in-frame clones alone and lacks a portion of them. The sample lists roughly 2,000,000 clones; just under 95% were seen once. Naive-designated CD8 cells lacked CD45RO, were positively enriched for CCR7, and omitted terminally differentiated effector memory CD45RA+ cells. Sequenced sample: naive CD8+ T cells from PBMCs. These receptors all come from a man aged 18-30 years in good health. Some clones in this sample may be carry-over from other donors' samples.

The J gene is TRBJ2-7, the V gene TRBV7-6, with TRBD2 matching 14 bases. Germline CDR1 SGHVS, CDR2 FNYEAQ. This CDR3 has 15 residues. Trimming took 5 bases from V and 4 from J; bases not matched to a gene: 4. The CDR3 DNA reads as TGTGCCAGCAGCCCGGGACTAGCGGGAGTTTACGAGCAGTACTTC. It codes for CASSPGLAGVYEQYF.

CDR3 loop: CASSQEYGVVVSNEQFF. The CDR3 nucleotides read TGCGCCAGCAGCCAAGAGTACGGGGTTGTAGTGAGCAATGAGCAGTTCTTC. This chain links TRBV4-1 with TRBJ2-1, with a tentative D call TRBD2 (5 bases). Between the trimmed V and J ends, which lost 0 bases and 6 bases, there was a span of 18 bases. Germline values: CDR1 MGHRA, CDR2 YSYEKL. This CDR3 region has 17 residues.

In its sample, this clone was seen a few times. CDR3 amino acids: CASSLFGGPEAFF. In DNA, the CDR3 is TGTGCCAGCAGTTTATTTGGGGGTCCCGAAGCTTTCTTT. V is TRBV28 and J is TRBJ1-1; a weak D match, TRBD1 (5 bases). V gave up 1 base and J gave up 8 bases, with 11 bases separating them. CDR1 and CDR2 (germline): MDHEN, SYDVKM. The CDR3 length is 13 residues.

The chain couples TRBV27 to TRBJ2-7, with 15 nucleotides matching TRBD2. The V gene end was trimmed by 5 bases and the J gene end by 5 bases; junction bases not matched to a gene: 10. The CDR3 consists of 17 residues. The germline V gene has CDR1 MNHEY and CDR2 SMNVEV (reference sequence). The CDR3 reads CASSGGLAGGFKNEQYF. DNA for the CDR3: TGTGCCAGCAGTGGGGGACTAGCGGGAGGATTTAAAAACGAGCAGTACTTC.

This clone was observed a few times. This chain uses TRBV7-9 with TRBJ1-1; 8 nucleotides match TRBD1. The CDR3 runs 13 residues. Germline lookup yields CDR1 SEHNR and CDR2 FQNEAQ (reference sequence). V lost 5 bases, J lost 6 bases, and 5 bases stayed unmatched. The CDR3 DNA is TGTGCCAGCAGCGAGACAGGGGCTTCTGAAGCTTTCTTT. It is translated as CASSETGASEAFF.

V usage is TRBV28 and J usage is TRBJ1-2; 9 nucleotides line up with TRBD1. This CDR3 spans 14 amino acids. The V gene's germline CDR1 is MDHEN and CDR2 SYDVKM. V shed 6 bases, J shed 3 bases, and the junction held 5 bases outside the gene matches. The CDR3 is CASRGTGFYYGYTF. The DNA for the CDR3 is TGTGCCAGCAGAGGGACAGGGTTTTACTATGGCTACACCTTC.

This chain links TRBV4-2 with TRBJ1-1, with D possibly being TRBD1 (6 bases). Per the germline V gene, CDR1 is LGHNA and CDR2 is YNFKEQ. The CDR3 has 14 amino acids. Trimming took 1 base from V and 4 from J, leaving 10 bases between them. CDR3 coding DNA: TGTGCCAGCAGCCAAGGGGTGGACAGCACTGAAGCTTTCTTT. As protein: CASSQGVDSTEAFF.

The CDR3 protein is CASSSGRNTDTQYF. DNA of the CDR3: TGTGCCAGCAGTAGCGGGAGAAACACAGATACGCAGTATTTT. This chain uses TRBV2 with TRBJ2-3; 8 bases map to TRBD2. This CDR3 region has 14 residues. Germline V lookup: CDR1 SNHLY, CDR2 FYNNEI. V lost 5 bases to trimming and J lost 2 bases; unmatched junction nucleotides: 3.

V gene TRBV4-2 combines with J gene TRBJ2-1, with 12 bases identical to TRBD2. Germline CDR1 and CDR2: LGHNA and YNFKEQ. This CDR3 is 18 amino acids long. The ends lost 0 bases at V and 7 bases at J; junction bases unmatched: 10. The CDR3, as DNA: TGTGCCAGCAGCCAAGACCCCCCGGGACTAGCGGGCCCGAATGAGCAGTTCTTC. This gives the protein CASSQDPPGLAGPNEQFF.

The chain has TRBV27 and TRBJ2-7, with D possibly being TRBD1 or TRBD2 (6 bases each). The CDR3 totals 14 residues. The germline V gene has CDR1 MNHEY and CDR2 SMNVEV (reference sequence). The V end lost 3 bases, the J end lost 2 bases, and 11 bases lay between the germline ends. The CDR3 nucleotides are TGTGCCAGCAGTTTGGAGGGGGGCACCTACGAGCAGTACTTC. This codes for CASSLEGGTYEQYF.

The V call is TRBV19, the J call TRBJ1-5; D is unresolved. The CDR3 spans 14 residues. Germline V gene data show CDR1 as LNHDA and CDR2 as SQIVND (reference sequence). The V end was cut by 7 bases, the J end by 6 bases, with 16 bases between. The CDR3 DNA is TGTGCCAGTACCATACGGACTTCCAGTCAGCCCCAGCATTTT. Translated, it gives CASTIRTSSQPQHF.

V and J are TRBV9 and TRBJ2-1; 8 nucleotides align to TRBD1. CDR3 length: 16 amino acids. V gave up 4 bases and J gave up 5 bases; unmatched junction bases: 11. From germline, CDR1 is SGDLS and CDR2 YYNGEE. The CDR3 coding sequence is TGTGCCAGCAGCCATGCTCCCGGACAGGGAAACAATGAGCAGTTCTTC. Its translation: CASSHAPGQGNNEQFF.